This paragraph covers one T cell receptor (beta chain) sequence. This CDR3 contains 16 residues. V gave up 0 bases and J gave up 2 bases, with 13 bases separating them. Germline assignment: CDR1 SGHTA and CDR2 FQGNSA. About 0.5 to 1 ug RNA was reverse transcribed with random hexamers. One entry per CDR3 protein, called by TCRdb with MiXCR from the immunoSEQ multiplex PCR reads. The sample has under 250,000 distinct CDR3 sequences; 94% are singletons. The sample comes from a study of CD8 T cells in Susac syndrome. The sample comprised CD4+ T cells from PBMCs. The rearrangement links TRBV7-2 to TRBJ2-5; either TRBD1 or TRBD2 may fit D (5 bases each). The clonotype originates from a human donor with Susac syndrome. The CDR3 sequence: CASSLAPGPPQETQYF. CDR3 bases: TGTGCCAGCAGCTTAGCGCCGGGACCCCCACAAGAGACCCAGTACTTC.